The clone carrying this T cell receptor (beta chain) was recorded many times. The CDR3 end falls 3 residues outside the read, so it is completed with the germline J gene. This sample is drawn from a study of T cell clonality in common variable immunodeficiency. The table came from immunoSEQ multiplex PCR; TCRdb's copy has only in-frame clones and leaves some out. In total the sample includes roughly 34,000 clones, none of them seen once. Heparinized whole blood, roughly 5 to 8 ml, came from each donor. Germline trimming cut 6 bases from V and 8 bases from J; bases unmatched to any gene: 8. This CDR3 contains 15 residues. Germline lookup yields CDR1 MDHEN and CDR2 SYDVKM.

Sequencing used peripheral blood mononuclear cells. This sequence joins TRBV28 and TRBJ2-2, with 11 positions matching TRBD2. This receptor was obtained from a person between 18 and 75 years old in good health. Partial CDR3 DNA: TGTGCCAGCAGCGGGACTAGCGGCTCTTGGGGGGAG. It yields the protein CASSGTSGSWGE. The entire CDR3 sequence reads CASSGTSGSWGELFF.